This T cell receptor (beta chain) was retrieved from a study of cytomegalovirus exposure and HLA in healthy donors. The PCR contained 60 Vbeta and 13 Jbeta primers. The assay was immunoSEQ multiplex PCR, and TCRdb's table has in-frame clones only and misses some. The sample carries some 91,000 clones, about 75% recorded once. The CDR3 is made up of 16 amino acids. The germline V and J ends were trimmed by 0 bases and 2 bases, with 14 bases remaining between them. From germline, CDR1 is LGHNA and CDR2 YSLEER. Notes on the study in general: The productive fraction for most TCR beta V segments was about 87% or about 30% in an earlier analysis. Across all donors, roughly uniform sequencing depth was an assumption of the presence/absence analyses. Sequencing likely produced, as an artifact, a cluster of highly shared sequence variants. As a later analysis revealed, most CMV-associated TCR beta chains appeared HLA-restricted.

This clone has only a few counts. Its antigen is as yet unknown. The sequence was obtained from a man aged 35 to 55 in good health and CMV-seropositive. This chain joins TRBV4-3 and TRBJ2-7; maybe TRBD2 (6 bases). The sequenced sample was PBMCs. This chain's CDR3 is CASSQDSSGLTYEQYF. The DNA for the CDR3 is TGCGCCAGCAGCCAAGATAGTTCGGGACTGACCTACGAGCAGTACTTC.